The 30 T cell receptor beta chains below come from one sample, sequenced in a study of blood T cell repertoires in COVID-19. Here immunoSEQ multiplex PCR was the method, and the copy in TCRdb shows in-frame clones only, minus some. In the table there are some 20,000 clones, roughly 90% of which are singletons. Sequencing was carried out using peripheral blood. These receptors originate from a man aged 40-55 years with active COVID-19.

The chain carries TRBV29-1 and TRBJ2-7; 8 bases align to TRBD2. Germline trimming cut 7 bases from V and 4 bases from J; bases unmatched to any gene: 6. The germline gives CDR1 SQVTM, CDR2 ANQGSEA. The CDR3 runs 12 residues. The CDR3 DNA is TGCAGCGCTGGTCGGGAGGGTTACGAGCAGTACTTC. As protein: CSAGREGYEQYF.

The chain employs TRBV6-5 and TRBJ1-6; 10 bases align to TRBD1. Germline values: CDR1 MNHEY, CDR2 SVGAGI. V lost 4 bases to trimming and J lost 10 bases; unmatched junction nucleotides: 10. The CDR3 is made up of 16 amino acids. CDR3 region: CASSLDRGSRKSPLHF. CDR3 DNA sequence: TGTGCCAGCAGTTTGGACAGGGGGAGCAGAAAATCACCCCTCCACTTT.

The CDR3 DNA is TGCGCCAGCAGCCAAGATTTCAGGGGGAGCACTGAAGCTTTCTTT. This sequence encodes CASSQDFRGSTEAFF. The J gene is TRBJ1-1, the V gene TRBV4-3; 7 nucleotides agree with TRBD1. CDR1 is LGHNA, CDR2 YSLEER, per germline. This CDR3 comprises 15 residues. V lost 0 bases, J lost 4 bases, and 5 bases stayed unmatched.

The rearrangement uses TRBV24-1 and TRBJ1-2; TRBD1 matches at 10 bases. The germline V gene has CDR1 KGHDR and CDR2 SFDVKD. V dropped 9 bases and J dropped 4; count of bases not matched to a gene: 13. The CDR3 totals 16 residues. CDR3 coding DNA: TGTGCCACCGCAGGGGACAGGGGTGCCCTAGGCTATGGCTACACCTTC. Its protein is CATAGDRGALGYGYTF.

For the CDR3, the DNA is TGTGCCAGCAGCCCGTTTAGAGCGGGAGGGGACAATGAGCAGTTCTTC. Its translation: CASSPFRAGGDNEQFF. This chain joins TRBV5-4 and TRBJ2-1, with 10 bases identical to TRBD2. With V trimmed by 4 bases and J by 5 bases, 9 bases remained unmatched. Germline CDR1 is SGHNT and CDR2 is YYREEE (reference sequence). The CDR3 runs to 16 residues.

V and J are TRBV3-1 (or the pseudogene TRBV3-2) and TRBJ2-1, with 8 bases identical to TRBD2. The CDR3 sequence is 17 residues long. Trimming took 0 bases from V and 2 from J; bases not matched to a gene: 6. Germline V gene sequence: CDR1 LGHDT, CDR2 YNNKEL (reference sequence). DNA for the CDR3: TGTGCCAGCAGCCAAGATTTCAGCGGGAGAGCCTACAATGAGCAGTTCTTC. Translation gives CASSQDFSGRAYNEQFF.

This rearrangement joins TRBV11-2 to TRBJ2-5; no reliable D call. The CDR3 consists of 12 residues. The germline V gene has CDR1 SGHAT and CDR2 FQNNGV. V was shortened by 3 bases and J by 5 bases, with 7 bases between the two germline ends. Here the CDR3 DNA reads TGTGCCAGCAGCTTGTCTAGGGAGACCCAGTACTTC. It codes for CASSLSRETQYF.

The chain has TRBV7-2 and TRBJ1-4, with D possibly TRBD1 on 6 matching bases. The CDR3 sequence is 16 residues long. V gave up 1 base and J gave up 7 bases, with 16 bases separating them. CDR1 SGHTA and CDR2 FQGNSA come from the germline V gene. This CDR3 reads CASSLGNRVLFEKLFF. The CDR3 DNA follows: TGTGCCAGCAGCTTAGGAAACAGGGTTCTTTTTGAAAAACTGTTTTTT. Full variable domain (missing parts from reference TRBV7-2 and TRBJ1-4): GAGVSQSPSNKVTEKGKDVELRCDPISGHTALYWYRQSLGQGLEFLIYFQGNSAPDKSGLPSDRFSAERTGGSVSTLTIQRTQQEDSAVYLCASSLGNRVLFEKLFFGSGTQLSVL.

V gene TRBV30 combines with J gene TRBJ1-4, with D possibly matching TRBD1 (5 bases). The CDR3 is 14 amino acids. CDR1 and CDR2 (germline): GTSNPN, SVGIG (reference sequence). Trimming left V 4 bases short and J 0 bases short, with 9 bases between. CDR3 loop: CAWNLGATNEKLFF. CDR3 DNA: TGTGCCTGGAATTTAGGGGCAACTAATGAAAAACTGTTTTTT.

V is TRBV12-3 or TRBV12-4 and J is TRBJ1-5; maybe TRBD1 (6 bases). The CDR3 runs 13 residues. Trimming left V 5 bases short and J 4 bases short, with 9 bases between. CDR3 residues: CASSLQGNQPQHF. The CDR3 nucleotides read TGTGCCAGCAGTCTTCAGGGGAATCAGCCCCAGCATTTT.

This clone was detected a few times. CDR3 residues: CASSVNRYYEQYF. The CDR3 DNA reads as TGTGCCAGCAGCGTTAACAGGTACTACGAGCAGTACTTC. The chain links TRBV7-3 to TRBJ2-7, with D perhaps matching TRBD1 (5 bases). Deletions cut 5 bases from V and 3 bases from J, with 11 bases between. Germline CDR1 reads SGHTA; CDR2 reads FQGTGA. This CDR3 region has 13 residues.

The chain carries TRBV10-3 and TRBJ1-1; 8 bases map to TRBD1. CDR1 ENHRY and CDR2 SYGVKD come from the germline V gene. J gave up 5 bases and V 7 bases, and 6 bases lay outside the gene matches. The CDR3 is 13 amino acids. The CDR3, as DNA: TGTGCCATCACCGGGACAGGAGCAACTGAAGCTTTCTTT. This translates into CAITGTGATEAFF.

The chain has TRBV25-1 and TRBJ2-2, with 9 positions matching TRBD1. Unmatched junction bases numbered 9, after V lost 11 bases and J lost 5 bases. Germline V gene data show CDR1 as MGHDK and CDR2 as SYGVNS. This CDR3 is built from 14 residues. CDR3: CASKGQGLTGELFF. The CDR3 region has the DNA TGTGCCTCTAAGGGACAGGGTCTTACCGGGGAGCTGTTTTTT.

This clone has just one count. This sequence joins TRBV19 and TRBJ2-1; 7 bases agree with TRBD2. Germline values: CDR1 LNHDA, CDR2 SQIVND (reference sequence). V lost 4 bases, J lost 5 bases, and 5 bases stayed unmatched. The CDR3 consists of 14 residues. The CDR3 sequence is CASSRLARDNEQFF. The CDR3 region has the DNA TGTGCCAGTAGTAGACTAGCCCGAGACAATGAGCAGTTCTTC.

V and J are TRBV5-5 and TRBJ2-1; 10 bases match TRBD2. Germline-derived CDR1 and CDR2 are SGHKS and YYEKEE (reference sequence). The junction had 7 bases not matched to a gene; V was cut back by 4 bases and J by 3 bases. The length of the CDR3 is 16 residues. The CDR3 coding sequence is TGTGCCAGCAGCCTTTCCCCTAGCGGGGGCTACAATGAGCAGTTCTTC. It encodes CASSLSPSGGYNEQFF.

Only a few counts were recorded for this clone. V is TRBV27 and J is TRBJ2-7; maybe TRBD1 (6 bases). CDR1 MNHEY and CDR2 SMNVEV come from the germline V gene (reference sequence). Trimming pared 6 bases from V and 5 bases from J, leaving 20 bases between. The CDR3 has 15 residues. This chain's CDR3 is CASSPDFWQGHEQYF. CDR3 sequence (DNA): TGTGCCAGCAGCCCCGATTTTTGGCAGGGGCACGAGCAGTACTTC.

The DNA of the CDR3 is TGTGCCAGCTCACAACTGGACAGCGATAGCAATCAGCCCCAGCATTTT. It is translated as CASSQLDSDSNQPQHF. This chain links TRBV18 with TRBJ1-5, with D perhaps matching TRBD1 (6 bases). V lost 4 bases and J 0 bases, leaving 13 bases between the germline ends. Looked up from germline, CDR1 is KGHSH and CDR2 is LQKENI. The CDR3 is 16 amino acids.

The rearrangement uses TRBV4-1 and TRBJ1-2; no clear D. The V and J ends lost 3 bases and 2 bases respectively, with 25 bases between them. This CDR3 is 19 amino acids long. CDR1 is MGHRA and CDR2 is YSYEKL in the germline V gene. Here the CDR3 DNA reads TGCGCCAGCAGCCAGCGGAGCGTGACGGGAACCATTACCAACTATGGCTACACCTTC. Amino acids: CASSQRSVTGTITNYGYTF.

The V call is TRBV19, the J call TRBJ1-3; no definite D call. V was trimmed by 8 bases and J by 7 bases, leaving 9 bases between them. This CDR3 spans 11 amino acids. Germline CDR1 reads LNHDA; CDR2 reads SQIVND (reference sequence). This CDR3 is CASFGSNTIYF. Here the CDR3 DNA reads TGTGCCAGTTTCGGGTCGAACACCATATATTTT.

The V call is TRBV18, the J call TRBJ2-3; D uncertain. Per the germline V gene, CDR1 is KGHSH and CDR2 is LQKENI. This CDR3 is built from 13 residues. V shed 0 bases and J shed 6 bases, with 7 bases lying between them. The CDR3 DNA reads TGTGCCAGCTCACCACCGTTGAGGGATACGCAGTATTTT. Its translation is CASSPPLRDTQYF.

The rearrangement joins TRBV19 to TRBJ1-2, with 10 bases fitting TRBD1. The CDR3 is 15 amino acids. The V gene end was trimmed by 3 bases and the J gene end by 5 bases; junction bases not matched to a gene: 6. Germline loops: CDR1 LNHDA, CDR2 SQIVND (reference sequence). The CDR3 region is CASSMGTGAVYGYTF. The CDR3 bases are TGTGCCAGTAGTATGGGGACAGGGGCGGTGTATGGCTACACCTTC.

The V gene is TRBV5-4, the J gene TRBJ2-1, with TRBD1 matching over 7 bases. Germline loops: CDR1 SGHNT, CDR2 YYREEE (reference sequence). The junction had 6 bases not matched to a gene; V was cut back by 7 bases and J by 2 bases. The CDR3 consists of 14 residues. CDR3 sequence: CASSRDRTYNEQFF. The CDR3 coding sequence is TGTGCCAGCTCCCGGGACAGAACCTACAATGAGCAGTTCTTC.

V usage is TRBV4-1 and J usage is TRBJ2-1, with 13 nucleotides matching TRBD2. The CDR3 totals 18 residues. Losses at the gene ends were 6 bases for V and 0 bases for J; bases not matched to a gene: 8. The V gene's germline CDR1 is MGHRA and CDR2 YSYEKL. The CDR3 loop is CASSLTSGRGSSYNEQFF. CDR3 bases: TGCGCCAGCAGTCTCACTAGCGGGAGGGGTAGCTCCTACAATGAGCAGTTCTTC.

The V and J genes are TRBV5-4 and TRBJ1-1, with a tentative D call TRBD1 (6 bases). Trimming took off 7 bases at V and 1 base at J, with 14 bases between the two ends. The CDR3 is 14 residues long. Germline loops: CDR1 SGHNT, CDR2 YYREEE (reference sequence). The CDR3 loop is CASGHRAPNTEAFF. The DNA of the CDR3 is TGTGCCAGCGGTCACAGGGCCCCGAACACTGAAGCTTTCTTT. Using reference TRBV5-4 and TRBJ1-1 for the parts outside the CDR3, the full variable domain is ETGVTQSPTHLIKTRGQQVTLRCSSQSGHNTVSWYQQALGQGPQFIFQYYREEENGRGNFPPRFSGLQFPNYSSELNVNALELDDSALYLCASGHRAPNTEAFFGQGTRLTVV.

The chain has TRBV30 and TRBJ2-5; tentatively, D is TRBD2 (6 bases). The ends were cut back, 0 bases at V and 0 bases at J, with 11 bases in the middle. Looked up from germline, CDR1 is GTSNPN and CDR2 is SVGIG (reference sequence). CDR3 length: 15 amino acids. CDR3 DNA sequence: TGTGCCTGGAGTGTTGATGGGGGGAACCAAGAGACCCAGTACTTC. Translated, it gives CAWSVDGGNQETQYF.

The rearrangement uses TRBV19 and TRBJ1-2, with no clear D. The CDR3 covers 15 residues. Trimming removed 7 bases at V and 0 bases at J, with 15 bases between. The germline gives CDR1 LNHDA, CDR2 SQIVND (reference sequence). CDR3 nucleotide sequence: TGTGCCAGTAAGGACTCGGGGTTAGCTAACTATGGCTACACCTTC. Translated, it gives CASKDSGLANYGYTF.

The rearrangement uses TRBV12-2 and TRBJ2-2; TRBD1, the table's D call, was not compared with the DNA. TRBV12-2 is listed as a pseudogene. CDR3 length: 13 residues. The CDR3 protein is CARGNRVKGELFF. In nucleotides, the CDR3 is TGTGCACGAGGAAACAGGGTAAAAGGGGAGCTGTTTTTT.

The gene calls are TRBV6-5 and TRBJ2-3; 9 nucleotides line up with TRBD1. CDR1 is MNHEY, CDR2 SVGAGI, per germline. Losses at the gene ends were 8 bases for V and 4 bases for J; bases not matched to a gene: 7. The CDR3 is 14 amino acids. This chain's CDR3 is CASHTGGRADTQYF. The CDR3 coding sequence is TGTGCCAGCCATACAGGGGGCCGGGCAGATACGCAGTATTTT.

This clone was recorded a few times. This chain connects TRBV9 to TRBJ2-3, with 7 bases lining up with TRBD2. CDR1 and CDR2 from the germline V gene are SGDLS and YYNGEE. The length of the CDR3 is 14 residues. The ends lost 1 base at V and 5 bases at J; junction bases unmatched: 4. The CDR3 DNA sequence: TGTGCCAGCAGCGTAAGCGGGAAGGTAGATACGCAGTATTTT. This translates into CASSVSGKVDTQYF.

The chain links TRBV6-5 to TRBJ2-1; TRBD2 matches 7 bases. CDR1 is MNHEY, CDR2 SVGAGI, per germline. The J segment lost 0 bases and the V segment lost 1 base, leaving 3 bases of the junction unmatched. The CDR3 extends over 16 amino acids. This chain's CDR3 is CASSYLRGSSYNEQFF. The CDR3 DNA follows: TGTGCCAGCAGTTACTTGCGGGGGAGCTCCTACAATGAGCAGTTCTTC.